This is a list of T cell receptor beta chains from one sample in a study of cytomegalovirus exposure and HLA in healthy donors. Profiled with immunoSEQ multiplex PCR; TCRdb holds only in-frame clones, not every one. This table holds roughly 200,000 clones, 77% found once. Input material: PBMCs. The receptors derive from an older woman in good health and CMV-seropositive. Both conserved end residues are part of each CDR3. A D gene is named only where the DNA matches it firmly. Size tells how often a clone was seen (once, few, many) or the class of an expanded clone, and some rows leave it out.

J gene | D gene | V gene | clone size | CDR3 protein | CDR3 DNA
TRBJ2-3 | TRBD1 | TRBV10-2 | NA | CASSSGQGSTDTQYF | TGCGCCAGCAGCTCGGGACAGGGCTCAACAGATACGCAGTATTTT
TRBJ2-3 | NA | TRBV7-2 | NA | CASSLRRADTQYF | TGTGCCAGCAGCTTAAGGAGGGCAGATACGCAGTATTTT
TRBJ1-4 | NA | TRBV10-3 | once | CAIFPRDSTNEKLFF | TGTGCCATTTTCCCCCGGGACTCAACTAATGAAAAACTGTTTTTT
TRBJ1-1 | NA | TRBV5-4 | NA | CASSHQRFNAEAFF | TGTGCCAGCAGTCATCAGCGGTTTAACGCTGAAGCTTTCTTT
TRBJ1-5 | NA | TRBV2 | NA | CASSEGGRRSNQPQHF | TGTGCCAGCAGTGAAGGGGGGCGCAGGAGCAATCAGCCCCAGCATTTT
TRBJ2-2 | TRBD1 | TRBV30 | NA | CAWRPTGTGELFF | TGTGCCTGGAGACCGACAGGGACCGGGGAGCTGTTTTTT
TRBJ1-5 | TRBD1 | TRBV28 | NA | CASSSRGTARNQPQHF | TGTGCCAGCAGTTCGAGGGGGACAGCACGAAATCAGCCCCAGCATTTT
TRBJ2-7 | NA | TRBV28 | few | CASTTGSRATGGNSGRTYEQYF | TGTGCCAGCACTACCGGGAGCCGCGCTACAGGGGGCAATAGCGGGAGGACCTACGAGCAGTACTTC
TRBJ1-6 | TRBD1 | TRBV5-8 | NA | CASSDRVGNSPLHF | TGTGCCAGCAGCGACAGGGTAGGAAATTCACCCCTCCACTTT
TRBJ1-6 | TRBD1 | TRBV7-2 | few | CASRGQGGSPLHF | TGTGCCAGCAGGGGACAGGGCGGTTCACCCCTCCACTTT
TRBJ1-5 | NA | TRBV7-8 | once | CASSLRGNQPQHF | TGTGCCAGCAGCTTACGGGGGAATCAGCCCCAGCATTTT
TRBJ1-1 | NA | TRBV7-6 | NA | CASSGQQNTEAFF | TGTGCCAGCAGTGGACAGCAGAACACTGAAGCTTTCTTT
TRBJ2-7 | NA | TRBV19 | NA | CASSIDTSKSYEQYF | TGTGCCAGTAGTATAGATACTAGCAAGTCCTACGAGCAGTACTTC
TRBJ2-1 | NA | TRBV9 | few | CASSVTGTEFDEQFF | TGTGCCAGCAGCGTAACAGGGACGGAATTCGATGAGCAGTTCTTC
TRBJ2-6 | NA | TRBV11-2 | NA | CASSSRLRYSGANVLTF | TGTGCCAGCAGCTCCCGCCTCCGGTACTCTGGGGCCAACGTCCTGACTTTC
TRBJ2-2 | NA | TRBV7-2 | few | CASSLEQNTGELFF | TGTGCCAGCAGCTTAGAACAAAACACCGGGGAGCTGTTTTTT
TRBJ2-2 | NA | TRBV27 | NA | CASSARTMTGELFF | TGTGCCAGCAGTGCTCGGACTATGACCGGGGAGCTGTTTTTT
TRBJ2-4 | TRBD1 | TRBV30 | NA | CAWHHPGQGGYF | TGTGCCTGGCACCATCCGGGACAGGGAGGGTACTTC
TRBJ2-2 | TRBD2 | TRBV7-2 | few | CASSSGLAGGSWELFF | TGTGCCAGCAGCTCGGGACTAGCGGGAGGTTCTTGGGAGCTGTTTTTT
TRBJ2-7 | NA | TRBV9 | NA | CASSPFGGTYEQYF | TGTGCCAGCAGCCCGTTCGGAGGGACCTACGAGCAGTACTTC
TRBJ2-1 | NA | TRBV7-2 | NA | CASSLELAGYNEQFF | TGTGCCAGCAGCTTAGAACTAGCAGGCTACAATGAGCAGTTCTTC
TRBJ1-5 | NA | TRBV6-1 | NA | CASSEGQFNQPQHF | TGTGCCAGCAGTGAAGGACAGTTCAATCAGCCCCAGCATTTT
TRBJ2-5 | TRBD1 | TRBV11-3 | NA | CASSLGGGPETQYF | TGTGCCAGCAGCTTAGGAGGGGGCCCCGAGACCCAGTACTTC
TRBJ2-1 | TRBD2 | TRBV11-3 | NA | CASSLGGLAGGGRQFF | TGTGCCAGCAGCTTAGGCGGACTAGCGGGAGGAGGTAGGCAGTTCTTC
TRBJ1-1 | NA | TRBV5-4 | NA | CASSPGRRDGTEAFF | TGTGCCAGCAGCCCTGGTAGACGGGATGGCACTGAAGCTTTCTTT